What follows are 8 T cell receptor beta chains derived from one specimen sequenced in a study of cytomegalovirus exposure and HLA in healthy donors. 60 Vbeta and 13 Jbeta primers were used in PCR. Libraries were prepared by immunoSEQ multiplex PCR; TCRdb keeps only in-frame clonotypes and omits some of them. This table has 60,000 to 100,000 clones, 60% to 85% appearing once. Sequencing was performed on PBMCs. The origin of the receptors is a male donor in good health and CMV-seropositive.

The rearrangement joins TRBV9 to TRBJ1-2; 7 bases are shared with TRBD1. The V and J ends lost 0 bases and 8 bases, in that order; junction bases with no gene match: 4. The germline V gene has CDR1 SGDLS and CDR2 YYNGEE. The CDR3 contains 13 residues. CDR3 coding DNA: TGTGCCAGCAGCGTAGGACAGGGAAGCGGCTACACCTTC. Protein: CASSVGQGSGYTF.

This clone was seen just once. This chain connects TRBV4-3 to TRBJ2-5; 8 bases fit TRBD1. Germline-derived CDR1 and CDR2 are LGHNA and YSLEER. The CDR3 covers 15 residues. Germline trimming cut 0 bases from V and 2 bases from J; bases unmatched to any gene: 2. CDR3 DNA sequence: TGCGCCAGCAGCCAAGATGGGACAGGACAAGAGACCCAGTACTTC. Translating it yields CASSQDGTGQETQYF.

The chain is built from TRBV7-2 and TRBJ2-1; the match to TRBD2 covers 7 bases. Germline V gives CDR1 SGHTA, CDR2 FQGNSA. CDR3 size: 14 residues. Losses at the gene ends were 4 bases for V and 5 bases for J; bases not matched to a gene: 5. CDR3 DNA sequence: TGTGCCAGCAGCTCAGCGGGGAGGGACAATGAGCAGTTCTTC. It translates to CASSSAGRDNEQFF.

The chain joins TRBV9 to TRBJ1-1; 7 nucleotides match TRBD1. V lost 1 base and J lost 2; bases outside the gene matches: 8. CDR1 and CDR2 (germline): SGDLS, YYNGEE. The CDR3 is 16 residues long. The CDR3 reads CASSVSSTGPNTEAFF. Written as DNA, the CDR3 is TGTGCCAGCAGCGTATCATCGACAGGGCCCAACACTGAAGCTTTCTTT.

The chain couples TRBV10-1 to TRBJ1-4; TRBD1 matches 9 bases. CDR1 and CDR2 (germline): WNHNN, SYGVQD (reference sequence). This CDR3 has 15 residues. The V and J ends lost 2 bases and 7 bases, in that order; junction bases with no gene match: 5. The CDR3 DNA reads as TGCGCCAGCAGTGAGCCGGGACAGGGTCCTGAAAAACTGTTTTTT. Translation gives CASSEPGQGPEKLFF.

V is TRBV29-1 and J is TRBJ2-4; 8 bases agree with TRBD2. The CDR3 is 17 amino acids. Germline CDR1 and CDR2: SQVTM and ANQGSEA. Germline trimming cut 0 bases from V and 0 bases from J; bases unmatched to any gene: 7. The CDR3 sequence: CSVEDGTSGLAKNIQYF. In DNA form, the CDR3 reads TGCAGCGTTGAAGACGGAACTAGCGGTCTAGCCAAAAACATTCAGTACTTC.

J is TRBJ2-7 and V is TRBV19; the D gene is possibly TRBD2 (6 bases). CDR3 length: 15 amino acids. The germline V gene encodes CDR1 LNHDA and CDR2 SQIVND (reference sequence). V was pared by 6 bases and J by 7 bases, with 22 bases between. This CDR3 is CASRTGTRDAGEQYF. The DNA of the CDR3 is TGTGCCAGTAGGACCGGGACCCGGGACGCGGGAGAGCAGTACTTC.

This clone came up a few times. This rearrangement joins TRBV10-3 to TRBJ2-7; D might be TRBD2 (7 bases). CDR1 is ENHRY and CDR2 is SYGVKD in the germline V gene. The CDR3 has 14 residues. Between the trimmed V and J ends, which lost 3 bases and 2 bases, there was a span of 11 bases. CDR3: CAISEGGGTYEQYF. DNA for the CDR3: TGTGCCATCAGTGAAGGGGGAGGGACCTACGAGCAGTACTTC.